The present T cell receptor beta chain was sequenced within a study of blood T cell repertoires in COVID-19. TCRdb's copy holds only in-frame clones and misses some; the assay was immunoSEQ multiplex PCR. The table includes about 150,000 clones, around 82% detected once. Germline V gene sequence: CDR1 MDHEN, CDR2 SYDVKM. The CDR3 consists of 15 residues. Unmatched junction bases numbered 10, after V lost 5 bases and J lost 5 bases. This sequence originates from a woman aged 45-60 years with acute or convalescent COVID-19. The V and J genes are TRBV28 and TRBJ2-7, with TRBD1 matching over 9 bases. Sequencing was performed on peripheral blood. In nucleotides, the CDR3 is TGTGCCAGCAGTCCCCGGACAGGGGTGAATCACGAGCAGTACTTC. Its protein is CASSPRTGVNHEQYF.